One and the same sample provided the 21 T cell receptor beta chains below, sequenced in a study of blood T cells in healthy people across ages. A second PCR, run for roughly 7 to 12 cycles, used a sample-barcoded 5' primer plus a J-beta primer mix. Via MiXCR, TCRdb re-called the 5' RACE reads, giving one row per CDR3 protein. The sample includes roughly 1.4 million distinct CDR3 sequences, approximately 60% of them seen just once. The sequenced sample consisted of blood. The receptor source for this set is a man aged 18 to 30 in good health.

This clonotype was seen a few times. The rearrangement links TRBV29-1 to TRBJ2-1, with a possible D match to TRBD2 (6 bases). V dropped 4 bases and J dropped 9 bases, with 22 bases sitting between them. Germline CDR1 SQVTM, CDR2 ANQGSEA. The CDR3 is 15 residues long. The CDR3 loop is CSVVGGANEVSEQFF. As DNA, the CDR3 is TGCAGCGTTGTTGGCGGGGCGAATGAAGTTAGTGAGCAGTTCTTC.

There are a few counts of this clonotype. This chain joins TRBV10-3 and TRBJ2-5; D gene unclear. CDR3 length equals 15 residues. V shed 2 bases and J shed 1 base, with 11 bases lying between them. Germline lookup yields CDR1 ENHRY and CDR2 SYGVKD. CDR3 in amino acids: CAISEAGSPQETQYF. The CDR3 bases are TGTGCCATCAGTGAGGCAGGCAGCCCCCAAGAGACCCAGTACTTC.

The count of this clonotype is one. V usage is TRBV6-5 and J usage is TRBJ1-1; TRBD1 is a possible D gene (5 bases). The CDR3 loop spans 14 amino acids. CDR1 and CDR2 (germline): MNHEY, SVGAGI. V lost 2 bases to trimming and J lost 4 bases, with 11 bases between them. The CDR3 DNA reads as TGTGCCAGCAGTTACGCTTGGGGGAGCACTGAAGCTTTCTTT. Its protein product is CASSYAWGSTEAFF.

V and J are TRBV25-1 and TRBJ2-1; TRBD2 agrees at 16 bases. CDR3 size: 20 residues. The V segment lost 4 bases and the J segment 7 bases; nucleotides outside the gene matches: 16. CDR1 is MGHDK, CDR2 SYGVNS, per germline. DNA of the CDR3: TGTGCCAGCAGTGGATGGAGTCCCGGGACTAGCGGGGGGGCCCCAAATGAGCAGTTCTTC. Translated: CASSGWSPGTSGGAPNEQFF. The full variable domain, with the rest looked up from reference TRBV25-1 and TRBJ2-1, is EADIYQTPRYLVIGTGKKITLECSQTMGHDKMYWYQQDPGMELHLIHYSYGVNSTEKGDLSSESTVSRIRTEHFPLTLESARPSHTSQYLCASSGWSPGTSGGAPNEQFFGPGTRLTVL.

This rearrangement joins TRBV4-3 to TRBJ2-6; no definite D call. The CDR3 sequence is 14 residues long. The germline V gene has CDR1 LGHNA and CDR2 YSLEER. The V end was cut by 1 base, the J end by 6 bases, with 7 bases between. The CDR3 here is CASSQGAPANVLTF. The CDR3 nucleotides read TGCGCCAGCAGCCAAGGCGCACCGGCCAACGTCCTGACTTTC.

This chain joins TRBV4-1 and TRBJ2-1; weak D call: TRBD2 (5 bases). The better agreement between TRBJ2-7 and the DNA end casts doubt on the J call. Germline V gene lookup returns CDR1 MGHRA and CDR2 YSYEKL. The CDR3 covers 18 residues. The CDR3 is CASSQDRSLPGIYNEQYF. CDR3 DNA: TGCGCCAGCAGCCAAGATCGGTCCCTACCGGGAATATACAATGAGCAGTACTTC.

This clonotype was detected only a few times. The rearrangement uses TRBV4-2 and TRBJ1-2; unclear D gene. Trimming removed 2 bases at V and 3 bases at J, with 10 bases between. Germline assignment: CDR1 LGHNA and CDR2 YNFKEQ. The CDR3 has 14 residues. CDR3 bases: TGTGCCAGCAGCCAATCAGGAGACGACTATGGCTACACCTTC. Translation gives CASSQSGDDYGYTF.

This clonotype was detected a few times. The V call is TRBV20-1, the J call TRBJ2-4; D is uncertain. The end of the DNA fits TRBJ2-7 better, so the J call may be wrong. CDR1 and CDR2 from the germline V gene are DFQATT and SNEGSKA (reference sequence). There are 11 residues in the CDR3. The CDR3 loop is CSASPHDEQYF. CDR3 DNA: TGCAGTGCTAGCCCCCATGACGAGCAGTACTTC.

The chain combines TRBV24-1 with TRBJ2-1; TRBD2 aligns across 11 bases. CDR3 size: 16 residues. CDR1 is KGHDR and CDR2 is SFDVKD in the germline V gene. The V and J ends lost 4 bases and 9 bases, in that order; junction bases with no gene match: 10. CDR3 residues: CATSESGLAVESEQFF. The DNA for the CDR3 is TGTGCCACCAGTGAGTCGGGACTAGCGGTGGAGAGTGAGCAGTTCTTC.

This chain uses TRBV29-1 with TRBJ2-3, with TRBD2 matching 7 bases. V was clipped by 6 bases and J by 0 bases; unmatched bases: 9. The CDR3 has 15 residues. Germline V gene sequence: CDR1 SQVTM, CDR2 ANQGSEA. CDR3 DNA: TGCAGCGTCGCCGGGACTAAAGAAAGCACAGATACGCAGTATTTT. Amino acids: CSVAGTKESTDTQYF.

There are a few counts of this clonotype. J is TRBJ2-5 and V is TRBV20-1; D may match TRBD1 or TRBD2 (7 bases each). Germline-derived CDR1 and CDR2 are DFQATT and SNEGSKA (reference sequence). This CDR3 is built from 14 residues. V was trimmed by 1 base and J by 5 bases, leaving 14 bases between them. The CDR3 sequence: CSARVGRGPETQYF. In nucleotides, the CDR3 is TGCAGTGCTAGAGTTGGGAGGGGGCCTGAGACCCAGTACTTC.

In its sample, this clonotype was seen once. The rearrangement uses TRBV9 and TRBJ2-1, with TRBD1 as a possible D gene (5 bases). Trimming stripped 0 bases from V and 10 bases from J, with 14 bases between. The germline V gene encodes CDR1 SGDLS and CDR2 YYNGEE. This CDR3 is built from 14 residues. The DNA of the CDR3 is TGTGCCAGCAGCGTAGAGACAGTCCCCGGGGAGCAGTTCTTC. As protein: CASSVETVPGEQFF.

The rearrangement links TRBV11-2 to TRBJ1-2; possibly TRBD1 for D (5 bases). Germline-derived CDR1 and CDR2 are SGHAT and FQNNGV. There are 15 residues in the CDR3. The V end was cut by 0 bases, the J end by 8 bases, with 16 bases between. The CDR3 protein is CASSLDGDMSGGYTF. The DNA for the CDR3 is TGTGCCAGCAGCTTAGATGGAGATATGTCAGGGGGCTACACCTTC.

The chain is built from TRBV6-5 and TRBJ1-2; 10 bases are shared with TRBD1. The CDR3 sequence is 13 residues long. V trimming: 7 bases; J trimming: 8 bases; junction bases outside the gene matches: 7. Germline V lookup: CDR1 MNHEY, CDR2 SVGAGI. The CDR3 region is CASTRDRGNGYTF. The DNA of the CDR3 is TGTGCCAGCACCAGGGACAGGGGAAACGGCTACACCTTC.

Only a few counts were recorded for this clonotype. The J gene is TRBJ2-5, the V gene TRBV7-2; D is undetermined. This CDR3 contains 15 residues. Germline CDR1 reads SGHTA; CDR2 reads FQGNSA. Deletions cut 2 bases from V and 1 base from J, with 11 bases between. The CDR3 sequence is CASSLNGQTQETQYF. DNA of the CDR3: TGTGCCAGCAGCTTAAATGGGCAAACCCAAGAGACCCAGTACTTC.

This clonotype has more than one count but fewer than ten. The chain combines TRBV5-1 with TRBJ2-7; 9 bases align to TRBD1. Germline CDR1 is SGHRS and CDR2 is YFSETQ. This CDR3 is built from 15 residues. V gave up 4 bases and J gave up 5 bases; unmatched junction bases: 10. The CDR3 DNA is TGCGCCAGCAGCACCTCCGGGACAGGGTTTGACGAGCAGTACTTC. Translated: CASSTSGTGFDEQYF.

This chain connects TRBV7-9 to TRBJ2-1; possible D gene TRBD1, 5 bases. Germline V gives CDR1 SEHNR, CDR2 FQNEAQ (reference sequence). The ends were cut back, 5 bases at V and 5 bases at J, with 16 bases in the middle. The CDR3 consists of 15 residues. This CDR3 is CASSPELKGHNEQFF. CDR3 nucleotide sequence: TGTGCCAGCAGCCCAGAGCTTAAGGGGCACAATGAGCAGTTCTTC.

J is TRBJ2-3 and V is TRBV6-1, with D perhaps TRBD2 (6 bases). In germline, CDR1 is MNHNS, CDR2 SASEGT. The CDR3 spans 13 residues. Trimming cost V 5 bases and J 10 bases, with 16 bases left between them. CDR3 sequence: CASSREPIQAQYF. CDR3 coding DNA: TGTGCCAGCAGTCGGGAGCCAATACAGGCGCAGTATTTT.

This clonotype was found many times. The V and J genes are TRBV12-3 or TRBV12-4 and TRBJ2-7, with D possibly being TRBD1 (5 bases). Deletions cut 5 bases from V and 0 bases from J, with 5 bases between. This CDR3 region has 12 residues. The CDR3 DNA reads as TGTGCCAGCAGTGACAGCTCCTACGAGCAGTACTTC. This sequence encodes CASSDSSYEQYF.

V usage is TRBV5-6 and J usage is TRBJ2-5; 7 bases are a match to TRBD1. Near its end, the DNA agrees better with TRBJ2-7, so the J call may be wrong. Germline V gene lookup returns CDR1 SGHDT and CDR2 YYEEEE. CDR3 size: 14 residues. For the CDR3, the DNA is TGTGCCAGCAGACAAATAACAGGGGTTAGCGAGCAGTACTTC. This translates into CASRQITGVSEQYF.

The V gene is TRBV7-9, the J gene TRBJ1-2; D possibly corresponds to TRBD1 (5 bases). The V end lost 5 bases, the J end lost 6 bases, and 16 bases lay between the germline ends. CDR3 size: 14 residues. Germline V gives CDR1 SEHNR, CDR2 FQNEAQ (reference sequence). In DNA, the CDR3 is TGTGCCAGCAGCCCTAGGGGTAGGGAAGATGGCTACACCTTC. As protein: CASSPRGREDGYTF.